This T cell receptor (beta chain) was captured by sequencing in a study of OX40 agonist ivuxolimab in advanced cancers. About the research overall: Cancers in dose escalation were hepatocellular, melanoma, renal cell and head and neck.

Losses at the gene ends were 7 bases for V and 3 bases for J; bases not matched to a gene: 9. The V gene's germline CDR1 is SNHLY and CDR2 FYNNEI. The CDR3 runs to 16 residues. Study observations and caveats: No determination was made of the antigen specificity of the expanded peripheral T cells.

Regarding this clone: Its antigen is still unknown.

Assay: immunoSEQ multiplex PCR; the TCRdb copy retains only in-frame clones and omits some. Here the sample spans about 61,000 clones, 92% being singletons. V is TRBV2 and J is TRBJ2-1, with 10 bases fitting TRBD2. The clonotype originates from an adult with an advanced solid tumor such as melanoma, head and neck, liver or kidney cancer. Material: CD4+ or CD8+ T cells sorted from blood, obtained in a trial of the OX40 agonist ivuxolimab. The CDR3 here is CASKSERGGYYNEQFF. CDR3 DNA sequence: TGTGCCAGCAAATCGGAGCGGGGGGGCTACTACAATGAGCAGTTCTTC.